The next 13 T cell receptor beta chains were all read from a single sample in a study of blood T cells in healthy people across ages. For the second PCR, which ran for 7 to 11 cycles, a sample-barcoded 5' primer and a J-beta primer mix were used. TCRdb re-called the 5' RACE reads with MiXCR, one entry per CDR3 protein. The sample holds more than 900,000 distinct CDR3 sequences; roughly 24% are singletons and the top ten take 0.65% to 0.75%. The same sample was also studied in work on T cells of mothers and their children.

The specimen sequenced was blood. The receptors derive from a girl aged 2 to 9 in good health.

This clonotype was detected a few times. The chain joins TRBV29-1 to TRBJ1-2, with 10 bases fitting TRBD1. The CDR3 has 14 amino acids. The germline V gene encodes CDR1 SQVTM and CDR2 ANQGSEA. V lost 5 bases, J lost 4 bases, and 7 bases stayed unmatched. For the CDR3, the DNA is TGCAGCGTTCCCGACAGGGGGCCTGGCTATGGCTACACCTTC. Residues: CSVPDRGPGYGYTF.

With respect to this clonotype: At one boundary the junction diverges from the germline segment, which might be a read error. The V and J genes are TRBV6-5 and TRBJ1-2; a possible D gene is TRBD1 (5 bases). Germline CDR1 MNHEY, CDR2 SVGAGI. CDR3 length equals 12 residues. The CDR3 loop is CASSPGQYGCTF. In nucleotides, the CDR3 is TGTGCCAGCAGCCCGGGGCAGTATGGCTGCACCTTC.

In regard to this clonotype: One end of the junction fails to match germline, which may point to a read error. The chain combines TRBV7-9 with TRBJ2-1, with D unclear. Germline CDR1 reads SEHNR; CDR2 reads FQNEAQ (reference sequence). The length of the CDR3 is 12 residues. In DNA form, the CDR3 reads TGTGCCAGCAGCGTCAACTACGATGAGCAGTTCTTC. Residues: CASSVNYDEQFF.

The chain has TRBV4-3 and TRBJ2-5; D not certain. The CDR3 is 16 residues long. Trimming removed 0 bases from V and 2 bases from J, with 13 bases in between. Germline CDR1 is LGHNA and CDR2 is YSLEER. This chain's CDR3 is CASSQEKGYRQETQYF. The CDR3 bases are TGCGCCAGCAGCCAAGAGAAAGGCTACCGTCAAGAGACCCAGTACTTC.

V is TRBV11-2 and J is TRBJ2-1, with D perhaps being TRBD1 or TRBD2 (5 bases each). CDR1 is SGHAT and CDR2 is FQNNGV in the germline V gene. The V gene lost 2 bases and the J gene lost 5 bases, with 19 bases spanning the gap. This CDR3 comprises 17 residues. The CDR3 here is CASSLWVRGGSDNEQFF. The CDR3 DNA reads TGTGCCAGCAGCTTATGGGTTCGGGGCGGGTCCGACAATGAGCAGTTCTTC.

The chain uses TRBV29-1 and TRBJ2-7; D may be TRBD1 (5 bases). CDR3 length: 13 residues. Germline V CDR1 and CDR2: SQVTM, ANQGSEA. V was cut by 4 bases and J by 2 bases, with 12 bases left in between. The CDR3, as DNA: TGCAGCGTTGGGAACAGGCTCGCCTACGAGCAGTACTTC. It translates to CSVGNRLAYEQYF.

About this clonotype: The junction differs from germline at one of its ends, possibly a read error. V gene TRBV5-6 combines with J gene TRBJ2-5; D is ambiguous. CDR3 length: 14 amino acids. CDR1 and CDR2 (germline): SGHDT, YYEEEE. DNA of the CDR3: TGTGCCAGCGTCCTCCGGCAGGACCAAGAGGCCCAGTACTTC. Its translation: CASVLRQDQEAQYF. Full variable domain (remainder filled in from reference TRBV5-6 and TRBJ2-5): DAGVTQSPTHLIKTRGQQVTLRCSPKSGHDTVSWYQQALGQGPQFIFQYYEEEERQRGNFPDRFSGHQFPNYSSELNVNALLLGDSALYLCASVLRQDQEAQYFGPGTRLLVL.

CDR3 protein: CASSLEERGTEETQYF. CDR3 DNA sequence: TGCGCCAGCAGCTTGGAGGAGCGGGGCACCGAAGAGACCCAGTACTTC. The rearrangement joins TRBV5-1 to TRBJ2-5, with 7 bases aligning to TRBD2. V dropped 0 bases and J dropped 3; count of bases not matched to a gene: 8. Germline V CDR1 and CDR2: SGHRS, YFSETQ. The CDR3 extends over 16 amino acids.

This rearrangement joins TRBV12-3 or TRBV12-4 to TRBJ2-2; D not resolved. The CDR3 sequence is 11 residues long. V was clipped by 7 bases and J by 5 bases, with 5 bases between them. The CDR3 reads CASKYTGELFF. The CDR3 region has the DNA TGTGCCAGCAAATATACCGGGGAGCTGTTTTTT.

The chain uses TRBV4-3 and TRBJ2-1; D is perhaps TRBD1 (7 bases). Germline CDR1 is LGHNA and CDR2 is YSLEER. V lost 2 bases to trimming and J lost 3 bases, with 11 bases between them. The CDR3 has 15 residues. CDR3 in DNA: TGCGCCAGCAGCCAACGGCGGGACAGCTACAATGAGCAGTTCTTC. It specifies CASSQRRDSYNEQFF.

This clonotype was seen a few times. This chain uses TRBV24-1 with TRBJ2-5; D uncertain. The J call may be incorrect, as the DNA end agrees better with TRBJ2-7. Germline V lookup: CDR1 KGHDR, CDR2 SFDVKD. CDR3 length equals 14 residues. The CDR3 DNA is TGTGCCACCAGTTCCCACAGAACCCCCCACGAGCAGTACTTC. Amino acid sequence: CATSSHRTPHEQYF.

This clonotype came up a few times. The CDR3 nucleotides read TGTGCCAGCAGCTTAGGATGGGGCAATCAGCCCCAGCATTTT. Its protein is CASSLGWGNQPQHF. The chain recombines TRBV7-3 with TRBJ1-5; no definite D call. Germline V gene data show CDR1 as SGHTA and CDR2 as FQGTGA. This CDR3 spans 14 amino acids. The V gene lost 2 bases and the J gene lost 2 bases, with 7 bases spanning the gap.

With regard to this clonotype: Relative to the germline gene, one junction end is altered; a read error may explain this. The chain couples TRBV6-5 to TRBJ2-7; D is uncertain. CDR3 length: 14 residues. Per the germline V gene, CDR1 is MNHEY and CDR2 is SVGAGI. The CDR3 protein is CASGYGPPPREQYF. In DNA, the CDR3 is TGTGCCAGCGGTTACGGCCCTCCTCCACGCGAGCAGTACTTC.